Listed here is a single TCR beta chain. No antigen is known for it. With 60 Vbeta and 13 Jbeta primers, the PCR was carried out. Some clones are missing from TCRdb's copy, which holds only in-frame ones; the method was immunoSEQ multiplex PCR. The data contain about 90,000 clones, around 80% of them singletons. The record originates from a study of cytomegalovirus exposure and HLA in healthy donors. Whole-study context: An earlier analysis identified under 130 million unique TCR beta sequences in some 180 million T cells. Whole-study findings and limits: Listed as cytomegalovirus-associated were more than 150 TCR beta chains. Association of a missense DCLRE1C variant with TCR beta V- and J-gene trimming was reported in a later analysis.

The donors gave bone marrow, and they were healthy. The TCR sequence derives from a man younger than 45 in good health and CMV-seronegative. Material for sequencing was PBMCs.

CDR3 in amino acids: CASSDQISLADTQYF. The CDR3 region has the DNA TGTGCCAGCAGTGACCAAATCAGTCTGGCCGATACGCAGTATTTT. The chain links TRBV25-1 to TRBJ2-3; D remains unclear. Germline V lookup: CDR1 MGHDK, CDR2 SYGVNS. There are 15 residues in the CDR3. Trimming removed 3 bases from V and 6 bases from J, with 16 bases in between.